The 2 T cell receptor beta chains below come from one sample, sequenced in a study of T cells in Graves' hyperthyroidism and ophthalmopathy. Amplified regions were TCR beta CDR3 sequences from RNA transcripts. First-round RT-PCR of the TCR CDR3 relied on the HTBI primer set. TCRdb processed the multiplex PCR reads anew with MiXCR; each CDR3 protein has one entry. The sample gives around 620,000 distinct CDR3 sequences, about 17% of which show up once; 3% to 4% is in the top ten. What was sequenced was blood. These receptors all come from a woman in her twenties or thirties with Graves' hyperthyroidism.

This clonotype was counted between two and nine times. The V and J genes are TRBV13 and TRBJ2-1, with TRBD2 matching over 9 bases. V lost 3 bases to trimming and J lost 8 bases; unmatched junction nucleotides: 8. Germline CDR1 PRHDT, CDR2 FYEKMQ (reference sequence). The CDR3 spans 15 residues. CDR3 nucleotide sequence: TGTGCCAGCAGCTTCGGTAGCGGGAGTCCGGATGAGCAGTTCTTC. It yields the protein CASSFGSGSPDEQFF.

The table lists this clonotype with a few counts. V gene TRBV4-1 combines with J gene TRBJ2-1, with 9 positions matching TRBD1. Germline trimming cut 4 bases from V and 8 bases from J; bases unmatched to any gene: 9. The CDR3 runs to 15 residues. The germline V gene has CDR1 MGHRA and CDR2 YSYEKL. The CDR3 DNA sequence: TGCGCCAGCAGCCTGGGACAGGGCCTCGATCATGAGCAGTTCTTC. Protein: CASSLGQGLDHEQFF.